The 5 T cell receptor beta chains in this list originate from one sample, sequenced in a study of OX40 agonist ivuxolimab in advanced cancers. Clones were read by immunoSEQ multiplex PCR, and TCRdb kept only the in-frame ones, dropping some. The sample holds around 68,000 clones; 80% to 90% are singletons and the top ten take roughly a sixth. Sequenced here: CD4+ or CD8+ T cells sorted from blood, sampled in a trial of the OX40 agonist ivuxolimab. The receptors were sampled from an adult with an advanced solid tumor such as melanoma, head and neck, liver or kidney cancer.

The V gene is TRBV6-6, the J gene TRBJ2-5; tentative D call: TRBD2 (6 bases). Trimming pared 5 bases from V and 7 bases from J, leaving 17 bases between. Germline V CDR1 and CDR2: MNHNY, SVGAGI (reference sequence). The length of the CDR3 is 14 residues. CDR3 amino acids: CASSPGVLEGTQYF. The CDR3 region has the DNA TGTGCCAGCAGTCCGGGGGTACTGGAGGGGACCCAGTACTTC.

The gene calls are TRBV15 and TRBJ1-1, with a possible D match to TRBD1 (6 bases). The CDR3 totals 17 residues. In germline, CDR1 is LNHNV, CDR2 YYDKDF (reference sequence). V shed 0 bases and J shed 0 bases, with 14 bases lying between them. CDR3 loop: CATSRDWHREMNTEAFF. For the CDR3, the DNA is TGTGCCACCAGCAGAGATTGGCACAGGGAGATGAACACTGAAGCTTTCTTT. The full variable domain, rest sourced from reference TRBV15 and TRBJ1-1, is DAMVIQNPRYQVTQFGKPVTLSCSQTLNHNVMYWYQQKSSQAPKLLFHYYDKDFNNEADTPDNFQSRRPNTSFCFLDIRSPGLGDTAMYLCATSRDWHREMNTEAFFGQGTRLTVV.

J is TRBJ2-1 and V is TRBV19, with 7 positions matching TRBD2. The CDR3 runs to 17 residues. The germline CDR1 and CDR2 sequences are LNHDA and SQIVND (reference sequence). V lost 1 base to trimming and J lost 5 bases; unmatched junction nucleotides: 11. The CDR3 loop is CASSIGWGRAIDNEQFF. CDR3 in DNA: TGTGCCAGTAGTATAGGTTGGGGGAGGGCTATCGACAATGAGCAGTTCTTC.

This rearrangement joins TRBV10-3 to TRBJ2-1; D not certain. The ends were cut back, 2 bases at V and 2 bases at J, with 4 bases in the middle. CDR1 is ENHRY, CDR2 SYGVKD, per germline. The length of the CDR3 is 13 residues. This CDR3 is CAISELPYNEQFF. DNA of the CDR3: TGTGCCATCAGTGAGCTTCCCTACAATGAGCAGTTCTTC.

This clone came up a few times. This chain links TRBV5-1 with TRBJ2-7, with 9 bases identical to TRBD2. The CDR3 spans 11 residues. V trimming: 5 bases; J trimming: 7 bases; junction bases outside the gene matches: 1. Germline V gene lookup returns CDR1 SGHRS and CDR2 YFSETQ. The CDR3 is CASRLAGEQYF. The CDR3, as DNA: TGCGCCAGCAGGCTAGCGGGAGAGCAGTACTTC. Variable domain in full (rest from reference TRBV5-1 and TRBJ2-7): KAGVTQTPRYLIKTRGQQVTLSCSPISGHRSVSWYQQTPGQGLQFLFEYFSETQRNKGNFPGRFSGRQFSNSRSEMNVSTLELGDSALYLCASRLAGEQYFGPGTRLTVT.